A selection of T cell receptor beta chains follows, all from one sample in a study of response to subunit inactivated influenza vaccine. TCRdb re-called the RT-PCR reads with MiXCR, one entry per CDR3 protein. The sample contains roughly 700,000 distinct CDR3 sequences, less than 20% of which appear only once. Sequenced here: PBMCs from blood, sampled roughly 12 days after vaccination. The source of these receptors is a man aged 50 to 59 who received an inactivated influenza vaccine. CDR3s include the opening cysteine and the closing phenylalanine or tryptophan. D genes are given only for firm matches. Part of the rows lack a size; the others show once, few, many or a class for expanded clones.

d_call clone_size j_call v_call cdr3_nt cdr3_aa
- - TRBJ2-1 TRBV7-6 TGTGCCAGCAGCCCCGCCCCCAGGGGTGGGAATGAGCAGTTCTTC CASSPAPRGGNEQFF
TRBD2 - TRBJ2-3 TRBV24-1 TGTGCCACCAGTGACCCAACGGGGGGGCCGGTAGATACGCAGTATTTT CATSDPTGGPVDTQYF
- - TRBJ1-1 TRBV7-9 TGTGCCAGCAGCCCGACAACAAGAAACACTGAAGCTTTCTTT CASSPTTRNTEAFF
TRBD1 - TRBJ2-3 TRBV5-5 TGTGCCAGCAGTCCTAACCAGGGGGCCCCTAGCACAGATACGCAGTATTTT CASSPNQGAPSTDTQYF
TRBD1 many TRBJ1-6 TRBV2 TGTGCCAGCAGTGAATACAGGGGAAATAATTCACCCCTCCACTTT CASSEYRGNNSPLHF
- few TRBJ2-7 TRBV20-1 TGCAGTGCTCCCCAGGGGCTTAAGAACGAGCAGTACTTC CSAPQGLKNEQYF
TRBD2 - TRBJ2-1 TRBV9 TGTGCCAGCAGCGTAGAAGCGGGGGGGCGGGCTGACAATGAGCAGTTCTTC CASSVEAGGRADNEQFF
TRBD2 many TRBJ2-3 TRBV7-2 TGTGCCAGCAGCTTAGCCGGGGGGTTAGATACGCAGTATTTT CASSLAGGLDTQYF
- - TRBJ1-4 TRBV20-1 TGCAGTGCTGTAGGCGGGGTTGGAGAAAAACTGTTTTTT CSAVGGVGEKLFF
- - TRBJ1-2 TRBV7-8 TGTGCCAGCAGCTTAGGACAGCGATCCTATGGCTACACCTTC CASSLGQRSYGYTF
TRBD2 few TRBJ2-5 TRBV4-3 TGCGCCAGCAGCCACGGTTGGGAATGGGCTAGCGGGGTACAAGAGACCCAGTACTTC CASSHGWEWASGVQETQYF
TRBD2 - TRBJ2-7 TRBV29-1 TGCAGCGTTGGGGCTAGCGGGAGTAAGCAGTACTTC CSVGASGSKQYF
TRBD2 few TRBJ2-1 TRBV5-1 TGCGCCAGCAGCTTGCCTACAGCGGGAGGGAACAATGAGCAGTTCTTC CASSLPTAGGNNEQFF
- - TRBJ2-1 TRBV5-5 TGTGCCAGCAGCTTCGCACCCGCCGATGAGCAGTTCTTC CASSFAPADEQFF
- few TRBJ2-7 TRBV5-1 TGCGCCAGCAGCTTAAGACAGGACATGACCTACGAGCAGTACTTC CASSLRQDMTYEQYF
TRBD1 few TRBJ2-1 TRBV6-2/TRBV6-3 TGTGCCAGCAAGGGGCAGGGGGCAACTTACCGGGGCTATGAGCAGTTCTTC CASKGQGATYRGYEQFF
- few TRBJ2-7 TRBV7-8 TGTGCCACCACCTCCGGGGCACCGGCGGACGAGCAGTACTTC CATTSGAPADEQYF
- few TRBJ1-2 TRBV6-1 TGTGCCAGCAGTGATCTTTTCCGGGGAAATGGCTACACCTTC CASSDLFRGNGYTF
- - TRBJ2-1 TRBV10-3 TGTGCCATCAGTGAGTCGGTGGCTAGCGACTACAATGAGCATTTCTTC CAISESVASDYNEHFF
TRBD1 few TRBJ1-6 TRBV7-9 TGTGCCAGCAGCGCGGACAGGGACCCCCTCCACTTT CASSADRDPLHF
TRBD1 - TRBJ1-4 TRBV29-1 TGCAGCGTTGAATCCGGGACAGGGAGTGAAAAACTGTTTTTT CSVESGTGSEKLFF
- - TRBJ1-2 TRBV7-2 TGTGCCAGCAGCATAAACCAGGCTGGCTACACCTTC CASSINQAGYTF
- few TRBJ1-3 TRBV30 TGTGCCTGGAGTCGGGACGCTGGAAACACCATATATTTT CAWSRDAGNTIYF
- - TRBJ2-7 TRBV6-6 TGTGCCAGCGGACATAAGCCAACCTCCGAGCAGTACTTC CASGHKPTSEQYF
- few TRBJ1-5 TRBV12-3/TRBV12-4 TGTGCCAGCAGTTTAGGGGAGGTTCAGCCCCAGCATTTT CASSLGEVQPQHF
TRBD2 - TRBJ2-7 TRBV28 TGTGCCAGCAGTAGGACTAGCGGGGGGACCCTCTCCTACGAGCAGTACTTC CASSRTSGGTLSYEQYF
- - TRBJ2-6 TRBV20-1 TGCAGTGCTAGCGTCTCAGGGGTGAAGGGGGCCAACGTCCTGACTTTC CSASVSGVKGANVLTF
- - TRBJ2-2 TRBV7-2 TGTGCCAGCAGGAGACGGGAATTAACCGGGGAGCTGTTTTTT CASRRRELTGELFF
- - TRBJ2-2 TRBV7-8 TGTGCCAGCAGCTTACAGCCAGGGCACGGGGAGCTGTTTTTT CASSLQPGHGELFF
- few TRBJ2-2 TRBV7-9 TGTGCCAGGGGGCCTGCAGGGTCACTTAACACCGGGGAGCTGTTTTTT CARGPAGSLNTGELFF
- - TRBJ2-1 TRBV19 TGTGCCAGTAGTATAGAGCGGGGGCCAATATACAATGAGCAGTTCTTC CASSIERGPIYNEQFF
- - TRBJ2-6 TRBV15 TGTGCCACCAGCAGAGATTGGACAGCTGGGGCCAACGTCCTGACTTTC CATSRDWTAGANVLTF
- few TRBJ2-5 TRBV12-3/TRBV12-4 TGTGCCAGCACCAAGGACAGCCGAGAGACCCAGTACTTC CASTKDSRETQYF
TRBD2 few TRBJ2-1 TRBV2 TGTGCCAGCCGACTAGCGGGGTGGGATGAGCAGTTCTTC CASRLAGWDEQFF
- - TRBJ2-7 TRBV12-3/TRBV12-4 TGTGCCAGCAGTTTTGTGGGGGGCGGGGGCTACGAGCAGTACTTC CASSFVGGGGYEQYF
TRBD2 few TRBJ2-3 TRBV6-5 TGTGCCAGCAGTTCCGGGAGGGCCCCCGATACGCAGTATTTT CASSSGRAPDTQYF
TRBD2 few TRBJ2-5 TRBV20-1 TGCAGTGCTAGAGATCTTATTAGCGGGGGGTTTGAGACCCAGTACTTC CSARDLISGGFETQYF
TRBD2 many TRBJ2-1 TRBV9 TGTGCCAGCAGCGTAAGGCTAGCGGGATACAATGAGCAGTTCTTC CASSVRLAGYNEQFF
TRBD2 - TRBJ2-2 TRBV7-8 TGTGCCAGCAGCTTACGGGGTAGCGGGAGGGCCAGGGCCGGGGAGCTGTTTTTT CASSLRGSGRARAGELFF
- few TRBJ1-2 TRBV11-2 TGTGCCAGCAGCTTAGCGACGCTCCATGGCTACACCTTC CASSLATLHGYTF
TRBD1 - TRBJ1-3 TRBV5-1 TGCGCCAGCAGCTTGGGCCCCAGACAGGGATCGGGCAACACCATATATTTT CASSLGPRQGSGNTIYF
TRBD1 - TRBJ2-2 TRBV7-9 TGTGCCAGCAGCCCAGGGACAGGTCAATCCGGGGAGCTGTTTTTT CASSPGTGQSGELFF
- - TRBJ2-5 TRBV5-5 TGTGCCAGCAGCCTGGGTACCGTGCAGCGAGAGACCCAGTACTTC CASSLGTVQRETQYF
- - TRBJ1-2 TRBV7-9 TGTGCCAGCTTAGGAGGTGGGGACGGCTACACCTTC CASLGGGDGYTF
TRBD1 few TRBJ1-1 TRBV5-1 TGCGCCAGCAGCTGGACAGGGCGGAACACTGAAGCTTTCTTT CASSWTGRNTEAFF
TRBD1 - TRBJ1-4 TRBV7-9 TGTGCCAGCAGCCCGGGACAGGGGGAGGAAAAACTGTTTTTT CASSPGQGEEKLFF
- many TRBJ2-5 TRBV7-2 TGTGCCAGCAGCTTTCGAGTGGCGGGAAGTCTCCGGCCCCAAGAGACCCAGTACTTC CASSFRVAGSLRPQETQYF
TRBD2 - TRBJ2-3 TRBV6-5 TGTGCCAGCAGTTACTCGGGGACTAGCATCGATACGCAGTATTTT CASSYSGTSIDTQYF
TRBD2 many TRBJ2-3 TRBV28 TGTGCCAGCAGTTTTTCCCGGGGGGGGTACACAGATACGCAGTATTTT CASSFSRGGYTDTQYF
- many TRBJ2-3 TRBV28 TGTGCCAGCACTCACCTCGGCAGCCGCACAGATACGCAGTATTTT CASTHLGSRTDTQYF
TRBD2 few TRBJ2-3 TRBV20-1 TGCAGTGCTAGAGGAGGGACTAGCGGGAGTTTGGATACGCAGTATTTT CSARGGTSGSLDTQYF